Listed below are T cell receptor beta chains from one sample, sequenced in a study of T cells in Graves' hyperthyroidism and ophthalmopathy. TCRdb ran MiXCR on the multiplex PCR reads and lists one entry per CDR3 protein. The data show under 400,000 distinct CDR3 sequences, roughly 15% seen once. The sequenced sample consisted of blood. The receptors were gathered from a young man with Graves' hyperthyroidism. The CDR3 runs from the conserved cysteine through the conserved F or W. D genes are given only for firm matches. A clone size is listed for some rows: how often the clone was seen (once, few, many), or a class if it is expanded.

>-|TRBV14|-|TRBJ2-5|13
CASSKRLGETQYF
TGTGCCAGCAGCAAACGGCTGGGGGAGACCCAGTACTTC
>many|TRBV18|-|TRBJ2-7|14
CASSRSTGLYEQYF
TGTGCCAGCTCACGGTCCACAGGGCTCTACGAGCAGTACTTC
>-|TRBV20-1|-|TRBJ2-5|12
CSARDLAETQYF
TGCAGTGCTAGAGATCTCGCAGAGACCCAGTACTTC
>many|TRBV30|TRBD2|TRBJ2-1|13
CAWSAGGGDEQFF
TGTGCCTGGAGTGCCGGCGGGGGGGATGAGCAGTTCTTC
>few|TRBV13|TRBD1|TRBJ2-3|14
CASSGQGARDTQYF
TGTGCCAGCTCCGGACAGGGGGCGCGGGATACGCAGTATTTT
>-|TRBV27|TRBD1|TRBJ1-5|16
CASSLTGGSVNQPQHF
TGTGCCAGCAGTTTAACAGGGGGCTCAGTTAATCAGCCCCAGCATTTT
>-|TRBV7-9|TRBD1|TRBJ2-7|14
CASSLGDRRYEQYF
TGTGCCAGCAGCTTAGGGGACAGGCGCTACGAGCAGTACTTC
>few|TRBV6-2/TRBV6-3|TRBD2|TRBJ2-3|17
CASSYSSRLAFPDTQYF
TGTGCCAGCAGTTACTCGAGCAGACTAGCGTTCCCAGATACGCAGTATTTT
>many|TRBV30|-|TRBJ2-7|13
CAWSAGASYEQYF
TGTGCCTGGAGTGCAGGGGCCTCCTACGAGCAGTACTTC
>few|TRBV12-3/TRBV12-4|TRBD2|TRBJ2-3|21
CASSFPKRLASRSWSTDTQYF
TGTGCCAGCAGTTTCCCCAAAAGACTAGCGAGTAGGAGTTGGAGCACAGATACGCAGTATTTT
>-|TRBV19|-|TRBJ2-1|16
CASSIDRGSPYNEQFF
TGTGCCAGTAGTATAGATCGGGGGTCACCCTACAATGAGCAGTTCTTC
>many|TRBV7-9|-|TRBJ1-2|17
CASSLVAGSSLGRGYTF
TGTGCCAGCAGCTTAGTGGCAGGTAGCAGCCTTGGACGAGGCTACACCTTC
>many|TRBV7-9|-|TRBJ2-1|15
CASILLSASRNEQFF
TGTGCCAGCATCCTACTTAGTGCTAGCAGGAATGAGCAGTTCTTC
>few|TRBV29-1|-|TRBJ2-5|11
CSPSFQETQYF
TGCAGCCCAAGTTTCCAAGAGACCCAGTACTTC
>few|TRBV18|-|TRBJ2-7|14
CASSRAGTLYEQYF
TGTGCCAGCTCACGGGCCGGGACTCTATACGAGCAGTACTTC
>many|TRBV5-6|TRBD2|TRBJ2-1|15
CASLAGLAIHNEQFF
TGTGCCAGCTTGGCGGGACTAGCGATCCACAATGAGCAGTTCTTC
>many|TRBV28|-|TRBJ2-2|17
CASSSPGPPGDTGELFF
TGTGCCAGCAGTTCACCCGGGCCTCCTGGGGACACCGGGGAGCTGTTTTTT
>many|TRBV20-1|TRBD2|TRBJ2-7|15
CSAKSLRLAGREQYF
TGCAGTGCTAAAAGTCTGAGACTAGCGGGGCGGGAGCAGTACTTC
>-|TRBV6-2/TRBV6-3|-|TRBJ2-3|16
CASSYFSHNPTDTQYF
TGTGCCAGCAGTTACTTCAGTCACAACCCCACAGATACGCAGTATTTT
>-|TRBV5-5|-|TRBJ2-5|13
CASTGLPRETQYF
TGTGCCAGCACCGGACTCCCCCGGGAGACCCAGTACTTC
>many|TRBV5-1|TRBD2|TRBJ2-1|15
CASSLWSGSANEQFF
TGCGCCAGCAGCTTGTGGAGCGGGAGTGCTAATGAGCAGTTCTTC
>many|TRBV9|-|TRBJ2-5|13
CASSSRQLETQYF
TGTGCCAGCAGCTCCCGACAGCTCGAGACCCAGTACTTC
>many|TRBV6-1|TRBD1|TRBJ1-4|15
CASSCPDRDNEKLFF
TGTGCCAGCAGTTGCCCGGACAGGGATAATGAAAAACTGTTTTTT
>many|TRBV24-1|-|TRBJ2-1|17
CATSGGRGSVAYNEQFF
TGTGCCACCAGTGGGGGGCGAGGTAGCGTGGCCTACAATGAGCAGTTCTTC